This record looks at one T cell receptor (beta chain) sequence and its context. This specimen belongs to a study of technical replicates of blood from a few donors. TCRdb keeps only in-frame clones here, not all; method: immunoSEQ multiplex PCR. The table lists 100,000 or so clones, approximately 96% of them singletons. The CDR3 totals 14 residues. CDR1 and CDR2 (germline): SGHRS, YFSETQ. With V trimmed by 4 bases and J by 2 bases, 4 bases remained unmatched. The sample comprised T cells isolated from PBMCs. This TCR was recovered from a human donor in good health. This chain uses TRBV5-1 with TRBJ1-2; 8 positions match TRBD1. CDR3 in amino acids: CASSTRTGNYGYTF. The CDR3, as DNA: TGCGCCAGCAGCACCCGGACAGGGAACTATGGCTACACCTTC.